The 23 T cell receptor beta chains below were found in one sample sequenced in a study of blood T cell repertoires in COVID-19. The assay was immunoSEQ multiplex PCR, and TCRdb's table has in-frame clones only and misses some. The table records tens of thousands of clones, approximately 88% of them present only once. The specimen sequenced was peripheral blood. These receptors were taken from a man between 65 and 85 years old with active COVID-19.

The genes are TRBV19 and TRBJ1-5; TRBD1 is a possible D gene (5 bases). V dropped 7 bases and J dropped 4 bases, with 14 bases sitting between them. Germline V CDR1 and CDR2: LNHDA, SQIVND (reference sequence). This CDR3 has 14 residues. The CDR3 region is CASTQGFGNQPQHF. The CDR3 DNA is TGTGCCAGTACCCAGGGTTTCGGGAATCAGCCCCAGCATTTT.

The chain uses TRBV7-9 and TRBJ1-1; no definite D call. The V and J ends lost 7 bases and 0 bases respectively, with 9 bases between them. CDR1 SEHNR and CDR2 FQNEAQ come from the germline V gene (reference sequence). The CDR3 runs to 13 residues. The CDR3 protein is CASIPRVNTEAFF. CDR3 nucleotide sequence: TGTGCCAGCATCCCAAGAGTGAACACTGAAGCTTTCTTT.

The chain joins TRBV19 to TRBJ2-3; perhaps TRBD2 as D (6 bases). Germline loops: CDR1 LNHDA, CDR2 SQIVND (reference sequence). CDR3 length: 15 residues. V shed 5 bases and J shed 2 bases, with 14 bases lying between them. In DNA form, the CDR3 reads TGTGCCAGTAGTGACGCGGCGGGAATCACAGATACGCAGTATTTT. This gives the protein CASSDAAGITDTQYF.

The V and J genes are TRBV30 and TRBJ2-7; perhaps TRBD2 as D (7 bases). Germline assignment: CDR1 GTSNPN and CDR2 SVGIG (reference sequence). Trimming stripped 3 bases from V and 7 bases from J, with 19 bases between. This CDR3 contains 14 residues. The CDR3 DNA sequence: TGTGCCTGGAGGGGGATTGGGGGGGCTGGTGAGCAGTACTTC. This codes for CAWRGIGGAGEQYF.

This clone was counted between two and nine times. This chain joins TRBV28 and TRBJ1-2; TRBD1 aligns across 7 bases. V lost 3 bases and J lost 5; bases outside the gene matches: 3. Germline V gene lookup returns CDR1 MDHEN and CDR2 SYDVKM. The CDR3 runs 13 residues. The CDR3 nucleotides read TGTGCCAGCAGTTTGACAGGGAGGTATGGCTACACCTTC. The encoded protein is CASSLTGRYGYTF.

The rearrangement joins TRBV28 to TRBJ1-5; tentatively, D is TRBD1 (6 bases). The CDR3 is made up of 13 amino acids. Germline CDR1 reads MDHEN; CDR2 reads SYDVKM. Trimming pared 6 bases from V and 3 bases from J, leaving 9 bases between. The CDR3 spells CASRTGYNQPQHF. CDR3 bases: TGTGCCAGCAGGACAGGATACAATCAGCCCCAGCATTTT. Filled out from reference TRBV28 and TRBJ1-5, the complete variable domain reads DVKVTQSSRYLVKRTGEKVFLECVQDMDHENMFWYRQDPGLGLRLIYFSYDVKMKEKGDIPEGYSVSREKKERFSLILESASTNQTSMYLCASRTGYNQPQHFGDGTRLSIL.

This clone was counted only a few times. This rearrangement joins TRBV10-2 to TRBJ1-1; weak D call: TRBD1 (5 bases). V gave up 3 bases and J gave up 0 bases, with 8 bases separating them. The CDR3 has 14 amino acids. Germline V gene data show CDR1 as WSHSY and CDR2 as SAAADI. CDR3 amino acids: CASSDRAMNTEAFF. DNA for the CDR3: TGCGCCAGCAGTGACAGGGCTATGAACACTGAAGCTTTCTTT.

V gene TRBV19 combines with J gene TRBJ1-2, with TRBD1 as a possible D gene (5 bases). Germline V gene sequence: CDR1 LNHDA, CDR2 SQIVND (reference sequence). The CDR3 has 13 residues. The ends were cut back, 3 bases at V and 8 bases at J, with 13 bases in the middle. The CDR3 sequence is CASSISQGGGYTF. The CDR3, as DNA: TGTGCCAGTAGTATTAGTCAGGGAGGCGGCTACACCTTC.

The gene calls are TRBV18 and TRBJ1-1; TRBD1 matches at 8 bases. CDR3 length: 14 amino acids. CDR1 is KGHSH, CDR2 LQKENI, per germline. V dropped 5 bases and J dropped 3; count of bases not matched to a gene: 5. The CDR3 reads CASSAQGADTEAFF. In DNA form, the CDR3 reads TGTGCCAGCTCAGCTCAGGGGGCGGACACTGAAGCTTTCTTT.

The rearrangement uses TRBV7-9 and TRBJ2-1; TRBD1 aligns across 7 bases. V gave up 4 bases and J gave up 0 bases; unmatched junction bases: 12. The CDR3 runs to 18 residues. The germline V gene has CDR1 SEHNR and CDR2 FQNEAQ (reference sequence). CDR3 loop: CASSSLQTGRLSYNEQFF. The CDR3 nucleotides read TGTGCCAGCAGCTCCTTACAGACAGGGCGACTCTCCTACAATGAGCAGTTCTTC.

The rearrangement joins TRBV29-1 to TRBJ2-1, with 10 nucleotides matching TRBD2. V shed 6 bases and J 0 bases; nucleotides not matched to a gene: 5. CDR1 SQVTM and CDR2 ANQGSEA come from the germline V gene. CDR3 length equals 15 residues. CDR3 in DNA: TGCAGCGTCGGGACTAGCGCTAGCTCCTACAATGAGCAGTTCTTC. As protein: CSVGTSASSYNEQFF.

This chain joins TRBV6-2 or TRBV6-3 and TRBJ2-7, with D possibly TRBD1 on 5 matching bases. V shed 2 bases and J shed 4 bases, with 6 bases lying between them. The CDR3 has 12 amino acids. Germline CDR1 reads MNHEY; CDR2 reads SVGEGT. CDR3 in DNA: TGTGCCAGCAGTTACGACAGTTACGAGCAGTACTTC. Protein: CASSYDSYEQYF.

This rearrangement joins TRBV11-2 to TRBJ2-2; D possibly corresponds to TRBD1 (6 bases). CDR3 length equals 15 residues. V gave up 1 base and J gave up 5 bases, with 11 bases separating them. Per the germline V gene, CDR1 is SGHAT and CDR2 is FQNNGV. DNA of the CDR3: TGTGCCAGCAGCTTAGGTGGGGGCCCGACCGGGGAGCTGTTTTTT. Translating it yields CASSLGGGPTGELFF.

This chain joins TRBV19 and TRBJ2-2; 7 bases line up with TRBD2. The CDR3 consists of 17 residues. Germline CDR1 is LNHDA and CDR2 is SQIVND (reference sequence). The J segment lost 4 bases and the V segment lost 5 bases, leaving 13 bases of the junction unmatched. The CDR3 reads CASSLGLGRAGTGELFF. DNA for the CDR3: TGTGCCAGTAGTTTAGGACTGGGGAGGGCCGGCACCGGGGAGCTGTTTTTT.

The chain links TRBV3-1 (or the pseudogene TRBV3-2) to TRBJ2-1, with TRBD1 matching over 7 bases. The CDR3 has 14 residues. The trim removed 7 bases at V and 3 bases at J, leaving 6 bases unmatched. The germline V gene encodes CDR1 LGHDT and CDR2 YNNKEL (reference sequence). In nucleotides, the CDR3 is TGTGCCAGCAAAGGGGGCCGGCACTACAATGAGCAGTTCTTC. It encodes CASKGGRHYNEQFF.

The chain couples TRBV7-2 to TRBJ2-4; 9 bases match TRBD1. J lost 7 bases, V lost 3 bases, and 7 bases had no gene match. Per the germline V gene, CDR1 is SGHTA and CDR2 is FQGNSA. This CDR3 spans 15 amino acids. As DNA, the CDR3 is TGTGCCAGCAGCTTGGGGGGACAGGGCCATAACATTCAGTACTTC. This gives the protein CASSLGGQGHNIQYF.

The rearrangement links TRBV10-3 to TRBJ2-7, with 10 bases aligning to TRBD1. Germline trimming cut 3 bases from V and 3 bases from J; bases unmatched to any gene: 5. This CDR3 contains 15 residues. The V gene's germline CDR1 is ENHRY and CDR2 SYGVKD. The CDR3 DNA reads as TGTGCCATCAGTGAACTGGGACAGGGGAACTACGAGCAGTACTTC. Its translation: CAISELGQGNYEQYF.

The chain employs TRBV3-1 (or the pseudogene TRBV3-2) and TRBJ2-1; 13 bases fit TRBD2. CDR1 is LGHDT and CDR2 is YNNKEL in the germline V gene (reference sequence). V lost 1 base and J lost 10; bases outside the gene matches: 7. The CDR3 spans 16 residues. CDR3 residues: CASSQVRTSGSHEQFF. In nucleotides, the CDR3 is TGTGCCAGCAGCCAAGTCAGGACTAGCGGGAGTCACGAGCAGTTCTTC.

V is TRBV6-6 and J is TRBJ2-3; D might be TRBD1 (6 bases). Deletions cut 2 bases from V and 6 bases from J, with 15 bases between. Germline V gene data show CDR1 as MNHNY and CDR2 as SVGAGI (reference sequence). This CDR3 comprises 15 residues. The CDR3 protein is CASSYGTSRGDTQYF. In DNA, the CDR3 is TGTGCCAGCAGTTACGGGACATCTAGAGGGGATACGCAGTATTTT.

The chain recombines TRBV6-2 or TRBV6-3 with TRBJ2-5; D perhaps matches TRBD2 (6 bases). Trimming took off 0 bases at V and 5 bases at J, with 10 bases between the two ends. The germline CDR1 and CDR2 sequences are MNHEY and SVGEGT. The CDR3 length is 14 residues. CDR3 sequence: CASSYSGGRETQYF. CDR3 bases: TGTGCCAGCAGTTACTCGGGAGGTAGGGAGACCCAGTACTTC.

This clone was seen a few times. This chain joins TRBV4-3 and TRBJ1-3; 9 nucleotides align to TRBD1. J lost 2 bases, V lost 5 bases, and 4 bases had no gene match. The CDR3 runs 15 residues. Germline V gene lookup returns CDR1 LGHNA and CDR2 YSLEER. The CDR3, as DNA: TGCGCCAGCAGCTCGGACAGGGGACCTGGAAACACCATATATTTT. Its translation is CASSSDRGPGNTIYF.

This clone was detected a few times. This chain uses TRBV2 with TRBJ2-2, with TRBD2 identical over 11 bases. Germline loops: CDR1 SNHLY, CDR2 FYNNEI. V gave up 5 bases and J gave up 5 bases; unmatched junction bases: 4. The CDR3 consists of 15 residues. Written as DNA, the CDR3 is TGTGCCAGCAGTTCCCGGACTAGCGGGACCGGGGAGCTGTTTTTT. This encodes CASSSRTSGTGELFF.

The chain links TRBV19 to TRBJ2-2; 7 bases match TRBD2. V trimming: 7 bases; J trimming: 3 bases; junction bases outside the gene matches: 5. Looked up from germline, CDR1 is LNHDA and CDR2 is SQIVND (reference sequence). CDR3 length: 14 amino acids. The CDR3 DNA reads TGTGCCAGTAAACCCGGGGGGTACACCGGGGAGCTGTTTTTT. Amino acid sequence: CASKPGGYTGELFF.